These 23 T cell receptor beta chains were all obtained from the same sample, sequenced in a study of T cell changes during pregnancy in multiple sclerosis. The method was immunoSEQ multiplex PCR; TCRdb's version includes in-frame clones alone and lacks a portion of them. The table lists fewer than 85,000 clones, more than 90% of them singletons. Specimen: peripheral blood, collected in the second trimester of pregnancy. These receptors were obtained from a female donor with multiple sclerosis, enrolled in a pregnancy study.

This chain links TRBV2 with TRBJ2-2, with 12 bases that match TRBD1. Germline trimming cut 1 base from V and 8 bases from J; bases unmatched to any gene: 5. Germline V gene lookup returns CDR1 SNHLY and CDR2 FYNNEI. This CDR3 has 16 residues. The CDR3 DNA reads TGTGCCAGCAGTGAAGACGGGACAGGGGGCTTAGGGGAGCTGTTTTTT. As protein: CASSEDGTGGLGELFF.

This sequence joins TRBV5-4 and TRBJ2-6; a possible D gene is TRBD1 (5 bases). Between the trimmed V and J ends, which lost 2 bases and 4 bases, there was a span of 16 bases. CDR1 and CDR2 (germline): SGHNT, YYREEE (reference sequence). This CDR3 spans 17 amino acids. The CDR3 here is CASSFAPGLGGANVLTF. In nucleotides, the CDR3 is TGTGCCAGCAGCTTCGCCCCAGGGTTGGGAGGGGCCAACGTCCTGACTTTC.

There are a few counts of this clone. For the CDR3, the DNA is TGTGCCAGCAGCTTACTAGCGGGAGGGCCAGATACGCAGTATTTT. Amino acids: CASSLLAGGPDTQYF. This rearrangement joins TRBV7-2 to TRBJ2-3, with TRBD2 identical over 12 bases. The length of the CDR3 is 15 residues. V was clipped by 2 bases and J by 4 bases; unmatched bases: 1. CDR1 is SGHTA, CDR2 FQGNSA, per germline.

The chain uses TRBV27 and TRBJ1-2; D perhaps matches TRBD1 (6 bases). V was trimmed by 2 bases and J by 6 bases, leaving 13 bases between them. The germline V gene encodes CDR1 MNHEY and CDR2 SMNVEV (reference sequence). The CDR3 totals 14 residues. The DNA of the CDR3 is TGTGCCAGCAGTTTAAGCGAGGGGGTAGATGGCTACACCTTC. Protein product: CASSLSEGVDGYTF.

The V gene is TRBV6-1, the J gene TRBJ2-1; TRBD1 matches 7 bases. The CDR3 runs to 13 residues. V lost 5 bases and J lost 8; bases outside the gene matches: 6. Germline-derived CDR1 and CDR2 are MNHNS and SASEGT. The CDR3 coding sequence is TGTGCCAGCAGTAAACGACAGGGAGATGAGCAGTTCTTC. It specifies CASSKRQGDEQFF.

The chain couples TRBV21-1 to TRBJ2-7; the table gives TRBD2 as D, unverified against the DNA. TRBV21-1 is described as a pseudogene. The CDR3 has 17 amino acids. The DNA for the CDR3 is TGTGCCAGCAGCTCCCCGGGACTAGCGGGAGGGATCCCAGGGCAGTACTTC. As protein: CASSSPGLAGGIPGQYF.

The genes are TRBV7-9 and TRBJ2-5, with 14 bases identical to TRBD2. Germline CDR1 reads SEHNR; CDR2 reads FQNEAQ (reference sequence). Unmatched junction bases numbered 3, after V lost 5 bases and J lost 4 bases. There are 15 residues in the CDR3. DNA for the CDR3: TGTGCCAGCAGCCCCGGACTAGCGGGAGGAGAGACCCAGTACTTC. Translated: CASSPGLAGGETQYF.

V is TRBV7-6 and J is TRBJ2-3; D gene unclear. The length of the CDR3 is 13 residues. V was cut by 0 bases and J by 6 bases, with 7 bases left in between. Per germline, CDR1 SGHVS and CDR2 FNYEAQ. In DNA form, the CDR3 reads TGTGCCAGCAGCTTAGCGCTATGGGATACGCAGTATTTT. Translating it yields CASSLALWDTQYF.

This chain uses TRBV7-2 with TRBJ2-6, with 11 bases identical to TRBD2. Germline V gene data show CDR1 as SGHTA and CDR2 as FQGNSA. The CDR3 extends over 18 amino acids. Trimming cost V 5 bases and J 0 bases; bases outside gene matches: 6. The CDR3 DNA follows: TGTGCCAGCAGCCCATCTAGCGGGAGGTTCTCTGGGGCCAACGTCCTGACTTTC. Encoded protein: CASSPSSGRFSGANVLTF. The full variable domain, in which reference TRBV7-2 and TRBJ2-6 provide the parts outside the CDR3, is GAGVSQSPSNKVTEKGKDVELRCDPISGHTALYWYRQSLGQGLEFLIYFQGNSAPDKSGLPSDRFSAERTGGSVSTLTIQRTQQEDSAVYLCASSPSSGRFSGANVLTFGAGSRLTVL.

The genes are TRBV6-1 and TRBJ1-2; D is unclear. Per the germline V gene, CDR1 is MNHNS and CDR2 is SASEGT. The V and J ends lost 0 bases and 1 base respectively, with 12 bases between them. This CDR3 spans 16 amino acids. As DNA, the CDR3 is TGTGCCAGCAGTGAAGCGCTTCGGGGATATAACTATGGCTACACCTTC. The encoded protein is CASSEALRGYNYGYTF.

This rearrangement joins TRBV27 to TRBJ2-2; TRBD1 matches at 12 bases. This CDR3 spans 19 amino acids. The germline gives CDR1 MNHEY, CDR2 SMNVEV (reference sequence). J gave up 6 bases and V 4 bases, and 15 bases lay outside the gene matches. The CDR3 region has the DNA TGTGCCAGCAGTTCCACAGGACCGGGACAGGGGGCGCCTGCCGGGGAGCTGTTTTTT. Its protein product is CASSSTGPGQGAPAGELFF.

The rearrangement joins TRBV9 to TRBJ1-1; D not resolved. The CDR3 is 13 amino acids. V was clipped by 0 bases and J by 4 bases, with 7 bases between them. CDR1 and CDR2 (germline): SGDLS, YYNGEE. The CDR3 spells CASSVGRSTEAFF. The CDR3 DNA reads as TGTGCCAGCAGCGTAGGCCGGTCCACTGAAGCTTTCTTT.

The chain has TRBV7-2 and TRBJ2-7; D may be TRBD2 (6 bases). The germline V gene encodes CDR1 SGHTA and CDR2 FQGNSA. This CDR3 contains 16 residues. The germline V and J ends were trimmed by 5 bases and 0 bases, with 17 bases remaining between them. As DNA, the CDR3 is TGTGCCAGCAGCCACCCCGGGACTCCCAGCTCCTACGAGCAGTACTTC. It encodes CASSHPGTPSSYEQYF.

The rearrangement uses TRBV30 and TRBJ2-5, with no clear D. The CDR3 runs to 13 residues. CDR1 is GTSNPN and CDR2 is SVGIG in the germline V gene (reference sequence). V gave up 2 bases and J gave up 0 bases, with 7 bases separating them. The CDR3 bases are TGTGCCTGGAGTCGGCGGAACCAAGAGACCCAGTACTTC. Translating gives CAWSRRNQETQYF.

This chain links TRBV5-6 with TRBJ2-1, with TRBD2 as a possible D gene (5 bases). V lost 5 bases to trimming and J lost 7 bases, with 10 bases between them. The CDR3 is made up of 12 amino acids. Germline V lookup: CDR1 SGHDT, CDR2 YYEEEE. The CDR3 region is CASSLPGNEQFF. CDR3 DNA: TGTGCCAGCAGTCTCCCGGGAAATGAGCAGTTCTTC.

This clone was seen only a few times. The chain combines TRBV6-6 with TRBJ2-7, with 9 bases aligning to TRBD2. J gave up 5 bases and V 5 bases, and 10 bases lay outside the gene matches. CDR1 and CDR2 (germline): MNHNY, SVGAGI (reference sequence). The CDR3 spans 15 residues. CDR3: CASSRSGTSFDEQYF. The CDR3, as DNA: TGTGCCAGCAGTAGATCCGGGACTAGCTTTGACGAGCAGTACTTC.

The CDR3 sequence is CASSQFKPWGQLRYEQYF. The CDR3 region has the DNA TGCGCCAGCAGTCAATTCAAGCCCTGGGGGCAATTAAGGTACGAGCAGTACTTC. The chain uses TRBV23-1 and TRBJ2-7, with a possible D match to TRBD1 (6 bases). TRBV23-1 is filed as an ORF, its function uncertain. CDR3 size: 18 residues. V was cut by 1 base and J by 4 bases, with 23 bases left in between.

The rearrangement links TRBV5-1 to TRBJ2-1; 10 positions match TRBD2. Germline V CDR1 and CDR2: SGHRS, YFSETQ. V lost 0 bases, J lost 8 bases, and 5 bases stayed unmatched. This CDR3 spans 15 amino acids. CDR3 bases: TGCGCCAGCAGCTTGGAGTCTAGCGGGAGCTATGAGCAGTTCTTC. Translating it yields CASSLESSGSYEQFF.

V gene TRBV5-1 combines with J gene TRBJ1-1; weak D call: TRBD1 (6 bases). Germline-derived CDR1 and CDR2 are SGHRS and YFSETQ. Between the trimmed V and J ends, which lost 2 bases and 4 bases, there was a span of 12 bases. This CDR3 spans 14 amino acids. The DNA for the CDR3 is TGCGCCAGCAGCTTAGGGGGGGTCGGCACTGAAGCTTTCTTT. Translated: CASSLGGVGTEAFF.

The chain couples TRBV27 to TRBJ2-7, with 7 positions matching TRBD2. CDR1 is MNHEY, CDR2 SMNVEV, per germline (reference sequence). The J segment lost 3 bases and the V segment lost 7 bases, leaving 3 bases of the junction unmatched. CDR3 size: 12 residues. This CDR3 is CASKASGYEQYF. The CDR3 region has the DNA TGTGCCAGCAAGGCTAGCGGCTACGAGCAGTACTTC.

This clone was picked up one time. CDR3 amino acids: CASSLLPLAKNIQYF. The CDR3 bases are TGTGCCAGCAGCTTGTTGCCACTAGCCAAAAACATTCAGTACTTC. This sequence joins TRBV5-4 and TRBJ2-4; no definite D call. The CDR3 runs 15 residues. Germline values: CDR1 SGHNT, CDR2 YYREEE (reference sequence). V dropped 1 base and J dropped 0 bases, with 8 bases sitting between them.

This rearrangement joins TRBV4-2 to TRBJ2-5; TRBD2 aligns across 7 bases. The V gene's germline CDR1 is LGHNA and CDR2 YNFKEQ. After removal of 1 base from V and 2 bases from J, the junction contained 10 bases not matched to a gene. This CDR3 is built from 17 residues. This CDR3 reads CASSQVLGLQVQETQYF. Here the CDR3 DNA reads TGTGCCAGCAGCCAAGTCCTGGGACTACAAGTTCAAGAGACCCAGTACTTC.

The DNA for the CDR3 is TGTGCCAGCAGTTTACGGCTAGCGGGAGGGCAGCGGGGGAATGAGCAGTTCTTC. This codes for CASSLRLAGGQRGNEQFF. The rearrangement links TRBV27 to TRBJ2-1; TRBD2 agrees at 12 bases. This CDR3 spans 18 amino acids. Trimming removed 2 bases from V and 7 bases from J; junction bases left unmatched: 12. CDR1 is MNHEY and CDR2 is SMNVEV in the germline V gene (reference sequence).